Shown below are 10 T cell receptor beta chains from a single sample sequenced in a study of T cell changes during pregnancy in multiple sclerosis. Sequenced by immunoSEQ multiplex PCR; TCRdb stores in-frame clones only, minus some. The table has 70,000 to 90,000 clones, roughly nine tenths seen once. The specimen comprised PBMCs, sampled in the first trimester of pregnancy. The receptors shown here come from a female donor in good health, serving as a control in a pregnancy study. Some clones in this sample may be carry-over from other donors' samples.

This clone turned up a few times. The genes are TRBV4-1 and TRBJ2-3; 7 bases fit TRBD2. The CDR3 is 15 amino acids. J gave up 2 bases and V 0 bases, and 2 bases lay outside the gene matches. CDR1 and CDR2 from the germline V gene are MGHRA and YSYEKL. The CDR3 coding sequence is TGCGCCAGCAGCCAAGAGGGGGGGTACACAGATACGCAGTATTTT. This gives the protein CASSQEGGYTDTQYF.

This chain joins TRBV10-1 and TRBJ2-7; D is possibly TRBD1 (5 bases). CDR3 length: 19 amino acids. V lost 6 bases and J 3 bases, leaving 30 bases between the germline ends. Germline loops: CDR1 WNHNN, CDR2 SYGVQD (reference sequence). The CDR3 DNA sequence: TGCGCCAGCAGAGAGAAGGGGCTCCAGGTTCAATACGCCCTCTACGAGCAGTACTTC. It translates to CASREKGLQVQYALYEQYF.

The CDR3 loop is CATSFWGPGNTIYF. For the CDR3, the DNA is TGTGCCACCAGCTTTTGGGGCCCTGGAAACACCATATATTTT. The chain employs TRBV15 and TRBJ1-3; D is perhaps TRBD1 (5 bases). Germline CDR1 is LNHNV and CDR2 is YYDKDF (reference sequence). The CDR3 totals 14 residues. V dropped 5 bases and J dropped 2 bases, with 10 bases sitting between them.

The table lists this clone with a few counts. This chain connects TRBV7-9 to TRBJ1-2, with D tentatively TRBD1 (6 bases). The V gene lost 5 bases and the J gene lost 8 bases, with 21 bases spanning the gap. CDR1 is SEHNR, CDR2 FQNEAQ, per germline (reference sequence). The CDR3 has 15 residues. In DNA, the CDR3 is TGTGCCAGCAGCCCCGGACAGACGGACAGTAGAGGCTACACCTTC. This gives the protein CASSPGQTDSRGYTF.

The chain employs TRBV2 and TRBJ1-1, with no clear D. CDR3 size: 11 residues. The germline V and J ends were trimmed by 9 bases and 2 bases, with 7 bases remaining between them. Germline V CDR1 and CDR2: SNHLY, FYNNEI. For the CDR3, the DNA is TGTGCCAGGCAGTCCAACACTGAAGCTTTCTTT. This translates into CARQSNTEAFF.

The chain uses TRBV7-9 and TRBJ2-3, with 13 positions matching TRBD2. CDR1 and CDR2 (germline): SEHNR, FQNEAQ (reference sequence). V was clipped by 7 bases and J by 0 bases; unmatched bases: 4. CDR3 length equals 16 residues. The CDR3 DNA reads TGTGCCAGCATACTAGCGGGAGGGACTAGCACAGATACGCAGTATTTT. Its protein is CASILAGGTSTDTQYF.

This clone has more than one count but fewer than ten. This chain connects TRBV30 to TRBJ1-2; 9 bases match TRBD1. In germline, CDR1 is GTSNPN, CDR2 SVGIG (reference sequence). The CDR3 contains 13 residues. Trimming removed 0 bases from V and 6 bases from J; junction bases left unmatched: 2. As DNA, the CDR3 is TGTGCCTGGAGTGTGGGACAGGGAGATGGCTACACCTTC. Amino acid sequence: CAWSVGQGDGYTF.

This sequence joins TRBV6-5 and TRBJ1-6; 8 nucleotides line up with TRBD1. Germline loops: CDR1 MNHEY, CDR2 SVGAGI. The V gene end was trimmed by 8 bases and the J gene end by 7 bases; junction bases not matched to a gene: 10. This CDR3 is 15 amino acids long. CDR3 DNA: TGTGCCAGCCTTGGACAGGGAGATTACAATTCACCCCTCCACTTT. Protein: CASLGQGDYNSPLHF.

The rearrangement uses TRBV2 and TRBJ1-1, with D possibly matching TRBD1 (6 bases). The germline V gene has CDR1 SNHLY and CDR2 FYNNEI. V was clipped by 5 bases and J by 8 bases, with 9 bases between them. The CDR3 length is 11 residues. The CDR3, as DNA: TGTGCCAGCAGTTACAGGGCCGAAGCTTTCTTT. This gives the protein CASSYRAEAFF.

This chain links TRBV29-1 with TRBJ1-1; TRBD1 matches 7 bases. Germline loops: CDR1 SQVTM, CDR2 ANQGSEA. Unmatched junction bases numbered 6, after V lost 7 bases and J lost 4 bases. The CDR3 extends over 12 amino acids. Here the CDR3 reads CSGTAGGTEAFF. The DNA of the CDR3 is TGCAGCGGGACCGCAGGGGGCACTGAAGCTTTCTTT.